This T cell receptor (beta chain) was captured by sequencing in a study of metastatic and nonmetastatic thyroid tumors. Concerning this clone: Because the CDR3 is missing its conserved closing phenylalanine or tryptophan, this is likely a read error.

Thyroid surgery took place with no prior treatment in any patient. Per the original methods: The distant-metastasis classifier for papillary thyroid cancer was built from CDR3 differences across clinicopathological groups. TCRdb re-processed the PCR reads through MiXCR. For this entry, the V and J calls and clone size follow TCRdb and not the study's own pipeline. The sample gives about 25,000 clones, around 20% of which show up once; around 28% is in the top ten. The germline gives CDR1 MNHNS, CDR2 SASEGT. The V end lost 6 bases, the J end lost 5 bases, and 16 bases lay between the germline ends. The CDR3 has 14 residues.

The TCR was taken from a male donor with papillary thyroid cancer or a benign thyroid nodule (not recorded which). Some clones in this sample may be carry-over from other donors' samples. Sequences were obtained from blood. The chain links TRBV6-1 to TRBJ1-1; tentative D call: TRBD1 (5 bases). The CDR3 nucleotides read TGTGCCAGCAGGTCGCAGGGCGGGTTTACTGAAGCTTTCTAT. Amino acids: CASRSQGGFTEAFY.